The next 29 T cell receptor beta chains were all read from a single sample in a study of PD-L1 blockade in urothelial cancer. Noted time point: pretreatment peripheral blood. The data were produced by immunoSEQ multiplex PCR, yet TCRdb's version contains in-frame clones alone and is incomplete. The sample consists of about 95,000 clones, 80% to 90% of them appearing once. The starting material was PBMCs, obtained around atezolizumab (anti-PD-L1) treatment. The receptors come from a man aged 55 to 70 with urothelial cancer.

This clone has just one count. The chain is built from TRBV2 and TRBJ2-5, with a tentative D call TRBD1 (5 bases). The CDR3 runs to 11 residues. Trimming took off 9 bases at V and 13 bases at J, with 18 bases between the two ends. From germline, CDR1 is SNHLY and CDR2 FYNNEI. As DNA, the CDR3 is TGTGCCAGTGGGGCCTCAATCGAGGCGTACTTC. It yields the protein CASGASIEAYF.

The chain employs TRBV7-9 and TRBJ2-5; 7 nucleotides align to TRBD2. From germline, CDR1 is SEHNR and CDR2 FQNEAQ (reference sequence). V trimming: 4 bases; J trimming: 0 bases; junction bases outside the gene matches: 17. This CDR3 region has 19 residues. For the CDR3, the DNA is TGTGCCAGCAGCTCCTCGGGAGGCCCCACTGAACCGTACCAAGAGACCCAGTACTTC. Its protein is CASSSSGGPTEPYQETQYF.

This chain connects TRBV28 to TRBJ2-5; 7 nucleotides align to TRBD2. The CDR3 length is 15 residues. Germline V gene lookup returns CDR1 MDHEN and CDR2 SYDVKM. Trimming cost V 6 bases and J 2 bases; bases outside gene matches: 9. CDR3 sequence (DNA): TGTGCCAGCAGGCGGGGGACGGGGGGACAAGAGACCCAGTACTTC. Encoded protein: CASRRGTGGQETQYF.

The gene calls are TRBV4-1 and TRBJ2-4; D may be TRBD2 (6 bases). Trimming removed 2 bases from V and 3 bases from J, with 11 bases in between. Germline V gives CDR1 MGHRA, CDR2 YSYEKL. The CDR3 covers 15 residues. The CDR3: CASSQLWGVKNIQYF. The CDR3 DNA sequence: TGCGCCAGCAGCCAACTGTGGGGGGTCAAAAACATTCAGTACTTC.

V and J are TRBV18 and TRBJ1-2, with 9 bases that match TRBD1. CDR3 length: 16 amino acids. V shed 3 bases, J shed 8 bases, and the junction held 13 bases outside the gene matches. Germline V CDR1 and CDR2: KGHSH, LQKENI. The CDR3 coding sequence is TGTGCCAGCTCACCTGTCCCGGGACAGGGTCCAAACGGCTACACCTTC. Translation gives CASSPVPGQGPNGYTF. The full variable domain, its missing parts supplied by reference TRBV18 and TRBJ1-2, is NAGVMQNPRHLVRRRGQEARLRCSPMKGHSHVYWYRQLPEEGLKFMVYLQKENIIDESGMPKERFSAEFPKEGPSILRIQQVVRGDSAAYFCASSPVPGQGPNGYTFGSGTRLTVV.

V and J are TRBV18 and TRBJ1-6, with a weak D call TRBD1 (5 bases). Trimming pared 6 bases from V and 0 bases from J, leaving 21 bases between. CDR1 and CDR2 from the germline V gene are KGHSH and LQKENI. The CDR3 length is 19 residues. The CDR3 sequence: CASSPDSLRSFSYNSPLHF. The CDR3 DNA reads TGTGCCAGCTCCCCTGACAGTCTACGATCATTCTCCTATAATTCACCCCTCCACTTT. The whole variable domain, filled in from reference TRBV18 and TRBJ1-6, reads NAGVMQNPRHLVRRRGQEARLRCSPMKGHSHVYWYRQLPEEGLKFMVYLQKENIIDESGMPKERFSAEFPKEGPSILRIQQVVRGDSAAYFCASSPDSLRSFSYNSPLHFGNGTRLTVT.

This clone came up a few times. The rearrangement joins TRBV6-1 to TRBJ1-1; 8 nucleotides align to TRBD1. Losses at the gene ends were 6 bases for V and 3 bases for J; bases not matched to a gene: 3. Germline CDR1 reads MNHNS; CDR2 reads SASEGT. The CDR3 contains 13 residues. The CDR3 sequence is CASSKDRDTEAFF. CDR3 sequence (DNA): TGTGCCAGCAGCAAGGACAGGGACACTGAAGCTTTCTTT.

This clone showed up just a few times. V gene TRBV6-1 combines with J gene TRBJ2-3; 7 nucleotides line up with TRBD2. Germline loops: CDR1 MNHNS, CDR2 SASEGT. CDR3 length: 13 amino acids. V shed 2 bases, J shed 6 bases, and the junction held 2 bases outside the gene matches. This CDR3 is CASSESGRDTQYF. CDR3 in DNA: TGTGCCAGCAGTGAATCCGGGAGGGATACGCAGTATTTT.

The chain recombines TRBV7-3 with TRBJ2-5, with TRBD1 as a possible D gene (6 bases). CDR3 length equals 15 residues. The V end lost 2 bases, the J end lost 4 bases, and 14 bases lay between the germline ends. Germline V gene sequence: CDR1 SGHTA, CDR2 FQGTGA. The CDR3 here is CASSLSDSKTETQYF. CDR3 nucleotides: TGTGCCAGCAGCTTATCGGACAGTAAGACAGAGACCCAGTACTTC.

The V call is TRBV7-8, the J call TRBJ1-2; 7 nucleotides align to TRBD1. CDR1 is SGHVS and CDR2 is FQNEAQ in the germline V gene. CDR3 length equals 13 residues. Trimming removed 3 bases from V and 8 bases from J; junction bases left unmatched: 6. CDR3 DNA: TGTGCCAGCAGCTTCGGACAGGCGGGGGGCTACACCTTC. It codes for CASSFGQAGGYTF.

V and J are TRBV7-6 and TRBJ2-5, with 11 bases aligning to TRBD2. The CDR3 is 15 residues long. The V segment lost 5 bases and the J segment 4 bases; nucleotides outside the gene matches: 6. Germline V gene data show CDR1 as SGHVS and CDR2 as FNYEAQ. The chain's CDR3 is CASSQELAGAETQYF. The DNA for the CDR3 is TGTGCCAGCAGCCAAGAACTAGCGGGAGCAGAGACCCAGTACTTC.

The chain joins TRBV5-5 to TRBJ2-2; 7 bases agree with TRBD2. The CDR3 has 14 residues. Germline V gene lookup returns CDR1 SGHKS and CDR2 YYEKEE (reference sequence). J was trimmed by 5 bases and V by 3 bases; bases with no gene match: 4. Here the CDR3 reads CASSWGGETGELFF. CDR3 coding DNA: TGTGCCAGCAGCTGGGGAGGGGAAACCGGGGAGCTGTTTTTT. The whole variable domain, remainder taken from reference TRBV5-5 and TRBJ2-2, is DAGVTQSPTHLIKTRGQQVTLRCSPISGHKSVSWYQQVLGQGPQFIFQYYEKEERGRGNFPDRFSARQFPNYSSELNVNALLLGDSALYLCASSWGGETGELFFGEGSRLTVL.

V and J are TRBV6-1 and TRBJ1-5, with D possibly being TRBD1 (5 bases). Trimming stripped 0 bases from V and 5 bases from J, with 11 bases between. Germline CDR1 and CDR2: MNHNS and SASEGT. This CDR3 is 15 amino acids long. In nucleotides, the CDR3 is TGTGCCAGCAGTGAAGCTGGCAGGGAGGATCAGCCCCAGCATTTT. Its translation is CASSEAGREDQPQHF.

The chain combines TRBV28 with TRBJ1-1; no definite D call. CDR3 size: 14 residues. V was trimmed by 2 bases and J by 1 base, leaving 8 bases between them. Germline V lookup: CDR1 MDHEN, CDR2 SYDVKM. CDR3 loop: CASSLEVSNTEAFF. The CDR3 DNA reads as TGTGCCAGCAGTTTAGAGGTTTCGAACACTGAAGCTTTCTTT.

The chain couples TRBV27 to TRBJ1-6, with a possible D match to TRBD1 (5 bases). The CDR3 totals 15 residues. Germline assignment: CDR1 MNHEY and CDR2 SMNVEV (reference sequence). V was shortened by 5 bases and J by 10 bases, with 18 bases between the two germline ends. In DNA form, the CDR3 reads TGTGCCAGCAGTAAGGATCAGGGTGAAGGATCACCCCTCCACTTT. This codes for CASSKDQGEGSPLHF.

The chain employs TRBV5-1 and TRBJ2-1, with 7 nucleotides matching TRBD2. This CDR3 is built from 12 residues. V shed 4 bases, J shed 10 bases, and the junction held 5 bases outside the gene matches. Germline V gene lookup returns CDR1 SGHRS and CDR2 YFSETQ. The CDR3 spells CASSVFSGEQFF. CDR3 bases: TGCGCCAGCAGCGTCTTTAGCGGGGAGCAGTTCTTC.

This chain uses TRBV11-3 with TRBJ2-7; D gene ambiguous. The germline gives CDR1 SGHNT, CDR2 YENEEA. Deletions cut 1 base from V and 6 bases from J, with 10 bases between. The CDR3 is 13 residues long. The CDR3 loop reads CASSLAVESEQYF. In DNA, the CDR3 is TGTGCCAGCAGCTTAGCGGTAGAGAGCGAGCAGTACTTC.

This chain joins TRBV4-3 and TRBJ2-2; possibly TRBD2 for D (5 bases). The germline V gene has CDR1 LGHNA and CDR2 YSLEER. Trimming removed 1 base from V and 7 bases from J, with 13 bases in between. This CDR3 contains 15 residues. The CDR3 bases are TGCGCCAGCAGCCAAGGTCCGGGGATAGGCGGGGAGCTGTTTTTT. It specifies CASSQGPGIGGELFF.

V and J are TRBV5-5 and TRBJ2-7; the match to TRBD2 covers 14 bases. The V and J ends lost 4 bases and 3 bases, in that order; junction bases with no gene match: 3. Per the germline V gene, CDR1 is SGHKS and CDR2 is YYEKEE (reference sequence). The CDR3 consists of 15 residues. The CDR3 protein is CASSEGLAGDYEQYF. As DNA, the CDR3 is TGTGCCAGCAGCGAGGGACTAGCGGGAGACTACGAGCAGTACTTC.

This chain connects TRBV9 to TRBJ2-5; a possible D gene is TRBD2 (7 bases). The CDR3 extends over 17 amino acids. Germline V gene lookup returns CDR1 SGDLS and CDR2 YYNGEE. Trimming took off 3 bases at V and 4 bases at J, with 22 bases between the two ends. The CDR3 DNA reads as TGTGCCAGCAGCGCCCCCACAGGGAGGGGTCCTCGAGAGACCCAGTACTTC. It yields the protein CASSAPTGRGPRETQYF.

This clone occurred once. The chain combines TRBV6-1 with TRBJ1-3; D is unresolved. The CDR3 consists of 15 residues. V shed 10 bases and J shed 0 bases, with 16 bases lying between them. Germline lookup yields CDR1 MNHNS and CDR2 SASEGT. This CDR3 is CATDPNNRSGNTIYF. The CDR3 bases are TGTGCCACCGATCCTAATAACCGCTCTGGAAACACCATATATTTT.

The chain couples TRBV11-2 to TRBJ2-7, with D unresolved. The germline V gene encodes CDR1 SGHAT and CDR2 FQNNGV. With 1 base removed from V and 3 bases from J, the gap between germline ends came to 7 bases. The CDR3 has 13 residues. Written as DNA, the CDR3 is TGTGCCAGCAGCTTAGTCGCAGTCTACGAGCAGTACTTC. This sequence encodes CASSLVAVYEQYF.

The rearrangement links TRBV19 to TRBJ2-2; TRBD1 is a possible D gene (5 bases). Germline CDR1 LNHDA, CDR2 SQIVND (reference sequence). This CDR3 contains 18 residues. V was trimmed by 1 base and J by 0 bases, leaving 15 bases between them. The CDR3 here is CASSIGGTDTSNTGELFF. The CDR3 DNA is TGTGCCAGTAGTATAGGGGGCACGGACACTTCGAACACCGGGGAGCTGTTTTTT.

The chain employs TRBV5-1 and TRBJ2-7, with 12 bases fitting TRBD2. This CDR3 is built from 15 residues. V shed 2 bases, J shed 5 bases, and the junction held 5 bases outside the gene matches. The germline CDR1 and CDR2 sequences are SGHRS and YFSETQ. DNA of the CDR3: TGCGCCAGCAGCTTTCGACTAGCGGGAGCCGACGAGCAGTACTTC. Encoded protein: CASSFRLAGADEQYF.

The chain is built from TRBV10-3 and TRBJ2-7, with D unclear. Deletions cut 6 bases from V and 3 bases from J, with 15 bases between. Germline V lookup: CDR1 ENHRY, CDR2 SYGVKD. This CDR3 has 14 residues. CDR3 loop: CAISDSGSFYEQYF. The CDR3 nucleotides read TGTGCCATCAGCGACTCCGGGTCCTTCTACGAGCAGTACTTC.

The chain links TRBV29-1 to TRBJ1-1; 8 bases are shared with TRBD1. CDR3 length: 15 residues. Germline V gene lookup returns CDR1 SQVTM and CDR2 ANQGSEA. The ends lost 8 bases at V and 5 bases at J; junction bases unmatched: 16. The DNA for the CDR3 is TGCAGCCCGGAGGGACAGGTGAGAAGGGGGACTGAAGCTTTCTTT. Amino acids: CSPEGQVRRGTEAFF.

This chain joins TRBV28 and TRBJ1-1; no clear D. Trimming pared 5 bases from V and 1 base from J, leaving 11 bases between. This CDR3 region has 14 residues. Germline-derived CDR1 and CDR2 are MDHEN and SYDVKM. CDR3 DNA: TGTGCCAGCAGTATCATCACACAGAACACTGAAGCTTTCTTT. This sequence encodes CASSIITQNTEAFF. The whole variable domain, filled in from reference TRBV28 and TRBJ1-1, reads DVKVTQSSRYLVKRTGEKVFLECVQDMDHENMFWYRQDPGLGLRLIYFSYDVKMKEKGDIPEGYSVSREKKERFSLILESASTNQTSMYLCASSIITQNTEAFFGQGTRLTVV.

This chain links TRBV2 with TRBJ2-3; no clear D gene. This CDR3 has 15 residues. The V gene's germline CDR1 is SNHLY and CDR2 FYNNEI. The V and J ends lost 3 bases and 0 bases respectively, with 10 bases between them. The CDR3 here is CASSEVNWSTDTQYF. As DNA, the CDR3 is TGTGCCAGCAGTGAGGTGAACTGGAGCACAGATACGCAGTATTTT.

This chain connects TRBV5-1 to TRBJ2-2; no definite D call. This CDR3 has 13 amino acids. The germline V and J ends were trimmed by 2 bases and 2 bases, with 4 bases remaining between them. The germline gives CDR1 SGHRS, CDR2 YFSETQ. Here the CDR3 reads CASSFVNTGELFF. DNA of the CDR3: TGCGCCAGCAGCTTTGTAAACACCGGGGAGCTGTTTTTT.